The clone carrying this T cell receptor beta chain came up many times. Its antigen is not identified. CDR3 size: 16 residues. The germline CDR1 and CDR2 sequences are GTSNPN and SVGIG (reference sequence). V was cut by 4 bases and J by 0 bases, with 16 bases left in between. RNA transcripts provided the source from which TCR beta CDR3 regions were amplified. The TCR CDR3 first-round RT-PCR relied on the HTBI primer set. TCRdb called the multiplex PCR reads again in MiXCR, with one record for every CDR3 protein. The sample lists around 600,000 distinct CDR3 sequences, less than 20% occurring once. The data are from a study of T cells in Graves' hyperthyroidism and ophthalmopathy. Study in general: Peripheral blood was taken when the disease was first diagnosed, before any treatment began. General study results and limits: Most thyroid clonotypes expanded above 0.001 were also detected in blood.

The authors deemed Graves' hyperthyroidism stable absent ophthalmopathy progression within 18 months. The PBMCs were sourced from fresh peripheral blood (less than 11 ml). This chain connects TRBV30 to TRBJ2-1, with TRBD1 as a possible D gene (7 bases). The source is a woman aged 30 to 39 with Graves' hyperthyroidism. Sequenced material: blood. This CDR3 is CAWIPRRDSSYNEQFF. As DNA, the CDR3 is TGTGCCTGGATACCCCGGCGGGACAGCTCCTACAATGAGCAGTTCTTC.